The clone carrying this T cell receptor (beta chain) showed up just a few times. The antigen remains unidentified. V was trimmed by 2 bases and J by 0 bases, leaving 14 bases between them. Germline assignment: CDR1 LGHNA and CDR2 YSLEER. CDR3 length equals 17 residues. TCRdb reanalysed the RT-PCR reads using MiXCR and keeps one entry per CDR3 protein. Here the sample spans about 190,000 distinct CDR3 sequences, 14% being singletons. This entry belongs to a study of response to subunit inactivated influenza vaccine. Study-level results: Each seasonal flu vaccination may recruit only limited new T cells, authors suggested.

This sample comprised CD8+ T cells sorted from PBMCs, obtained about 5 days after vaccination. The chain is built from TRBV4-3 and TRBJ2-4; possibly TRBD1 for D (6 bases). The sequence derives from a man in his fifties or sixties who received an inactivated influenza vaccine. CDR3 nucleotide sequence: TGCGCCAGCAGCCAATTTACAGGGAACCTAGCCAAAAACATTCAGTACTTC. This translates into CASSQFTGNLAKNIQYF.